This T cell receptor (beta chain) was profiled in a study of T cell responses to AZD1222 COVID-19 vaccine. In the case of this clone: No antigen is known for it.

Germline assignment: CDR1 LNHDA and CDR2 SQIVND (reference sequence). Trimming stripped 1 base from V and 3 bases from J, with 7 bases between. The CDR3 covers 13 residues. Clones were read by immunoSEQ multiplex PCR, and TCRdb kept only the in-frame ones, dropping some. The data show 180,000 or so clones, approximately 95% seen once. Whole-study results and caveats: Epitopes outside B.1.351 and B.1.1.7 mutated regions reportedly drew nearly half of spike TCRs. Spike-specific TCR breadth rose after two AZD1222 doses, and depth rose as well. Among the donors, most were white British and more were female, and clonal diversity was possibly underestimated. CD4 TCRs associated with vaccination spanned spike, dominating at 160-218 and 743-854.

This receptor was identified in an adult in good health. Sequences were derived from peripheral blood, sampled on day 0 of AZD1222 vaccination. The chain combines TRBV19 with TRBJ2-7; D not certain. CDR3 protein: CASSIGEFYEQYF. The CDR3 region has the DNA TGTGCCAGTAGTATAGGGGAATTCTACGAGCAGTACTTC.